The 17 T cell receptor beta chains below were found in one sample sequenced in a study of T cell responses to AZD1222 COVID-19 vaccine. Repertoires were generated with immunoSEQ multiplex PCR, while TCRdb's copy carries only in-frame clones and drops some. The repertoire has around 140,000 clones, roughly 90% of them found once; the top ten carry over 1.5%. The sequencing here drew on peripheral blood, taken on day 0 of AZD1222 vaccination. These receptors were obtained from an adult in good health.

Comment on this clone: One junction end does not reproduce the germline sequence, and a read error may be involved. The chain carries TRBV9 and TRBJ1-5; 8 bases align to TRBD1. CDR3 length: 17 amino acids. From germline, CDR1 is SGDLS and CDR2 YYNGEE. CDR3 sequence reads: CASSVGDRPRYNQAQHF. The CDR3 region has the DNA TGTGCCAGCAGCGTAGGGGACAGGCCGCGGTACAATCAGGCCCAGCATTTT.

The chain uses TRBV19 and TRBJ1-6; no reliable D call. Germline V CDR1 and CDR2: LNHDA, SQIVND (reference sequence). The CDR3 runs to 14 residues. Trimming removed 3 bases at V and 8 bases at J, with 11 bases between. Here the CDR3 reads CASSMLAHDSPLHF. Here the CDR3 DNA reads TGTGCCAGTAGTATGTTAGCCCACGATTCACCCCTCCACTTT.

This chain links TRBV14 with TRBJ1-1, with D uncertain. V was pared by 4 bases and J by 5 bases, with 11 bases between. Germline V gene sequence: CDR1 SGHDN, CDR2 FVKESK. CDR3 length: 13 amino acids. The CDR3: CASSLSRRTEAFF. CDR3 in DNA: TGTGCCAGCAGCCTCAGTCGGAGAACTGAAGCTTTCTTT. Together with reference TRBV14 and TRBJ1-1, the CDR3 gives the full variable domain: EAGVTQFPSHSVIEKGQTVTLRCDPISGHDNLYWYRRVMGKEIKFLLHFVKESKQDESGMPNNRFLAERTGGTYSTLKVQPAELEDSGVYFCASSLSRRTEAFFGQGTRLTVV.

The genes are TRBV19 and TRBJ2-7; perhaps TRBD1 as D (5 bases). Germline V CDR1 and CDR2: LNHDA, SQIVND (reference sequence). Trimming took 4 bases from V and 5 from J, leaving 15 bases between them. The CDR3 consists of 14 residues. The CDR3 protein is CASSSGQGVHEQYF. The CDR3 DNA reads TGTGCCAGTAGTAGCGGTCAGGGTGTCCACGAGCAGTACTTC.

In its sample, this clone was seen once. The chain recombines TRBV27 with TRBJ1-4, with 7 bases fitting TRBD1. This CDR3 region has 16 residues. J lost 6 bases, V lost 4 bases, and 11 bases had no gene match. Germline V gives CDR1 MNHEY, CDR2 SMNVEV (reference sequence). CDR3 sequence: CASSSITRGWDEKLFF. Written as DNA, the CDR3 is TGTGCCAGCAGTTCCATAACCAGGGGGTGGGATGAAAAACTGTTTTTT.

This chain links TRBV11-2 with TRBJ1-2; tentative D call: TRBD1 (6 bases). Looked up from germline, CDR1 is SGHAT and CDR2 is FQNNGV. The CDR3 spans 13 residues. V was trimmed by 5 bases and J by 8 bases, leaving 15 bases between them. This CDR3 reads CASSRGGREGYTF. As DNA, the CDR3 is TGTGCCAGCAGCCGCGGGGGGCGCGAAGGCTACACCTTC.

This chain uses TRBV15 with TRBJ2-1; D might be TRBD1 (6 bases). The germline V gene has CDR1 LNHNV and CDR2 YYDKDF (reference sequence). The CDR3 covers 14 residues. Trimming cost V 6 bases and J 4 bases, with 13 bases left between them. The CDR3 loop reads CATSWTAPYNEQFF. The CDR3 bases are TGTGCCACCAGTTGGACAGCCCCGTACAATGAGCAGTTCTTC.

This chain links TRBV19 with TRBJ1-4, with D maybe TRBD1 (5 bases). V lost 1 base and J lost 10, with 7 bases in between. The length of the CDR3 is 12 residues. CDR1 and CDR2 from the germline V gene are LNHDA and SQIVND (reference sequence). The CDR3 is CASSIVGGKLFF. The CDR3 nucleotides read TGTGCCAGTAGTATAGTGGGGGGAAAACTGTTTTTT.

The chain combines TRBV6-5 with TRBJ1-5; possible D gene TRBD1, 5 bases. Germline V gene data show CDR1 as MNHEY and CDR2 as SVGAGI. This CDR3 contains 14 residues. Trimming removed 7 bases from V and 4 bases from J, with 14 bases in between. CDR3 DNA: TGTGCCAGCATCAGACAGTTCAGAAATCAGCCCCAGCATTTT. Translating gives CASIRQFRNQPQHF.

The chain combines TRBV28 with TRBJ2-2; a possible D gene is TRBD2 (6 bases). The CDR3 is 15 amino acids. Trimming left V 7 bases short and J 5 bases short, with 17 bases between. Germline V CDR1 and CDR2: MDHEN, SYDVKM. DNA of the CDR3: TGTGCCAGCACCCCTGGAGGGAAGGGGACCGGGGAGCTGTTTTTT. It codes for CASTPGGKGTGELFF.

The chain is built from TRBV15 and TRBJ2-1; 10 positions agree with TRBD2. CDR3 length: 16 amino acids. Germline V gives CDR1 LNHNV, CDR2 YYDKDF (reference sequence). Trimming at V came to 0 bases and at J to 14 bases, leaving 13 bases not matched to a gene. The CDR3 coding sequence is TGTGCCACCAGCAGAGATCAGAGGATGCTAGCGGGAGTGAAGTTCTTC. Its protein is CATSRDQRMLAGVKFF.

The chain has TRBV4-1 and TRBJ2-7; TRBD2 aligns across 9 bases. Germline V gene lookup returns CDR1 MGHRA and CDR2 YSYEKL. The CDR3 consists of 16 residues. Trimming removed 3 bases from V and 3 bases from J; junction bases left unmatched: 9. The CDR3 protein is CASSHLRTSDNYEQYF. The CDR3 DNA is TGCGCCAGCAGCCATCTAAGGACTAGCGATAACTACGAGCAGTACTTC.

This chain connects TRBV9 to TRBJ2-7; TRBD1 matches 9 bases. This CDR3 has 15 residues. The V segment lost 4 bases and the J segment 3 bases; nucleotides outside the gene matches: 8. Germline V lookup: CDR1 SGDLS, CDR2 YYNGEE. The CDR3 here is CASSSQPGQGYEQYF. DNA for the CDR3: TGTGCCAGCAGCTCCCAGCCGGGACAGGGCTACGAGCAGTACTTC.

This rearrangement joins TRBV4-1 to TRBJ1-1; the D gene is possibly TRBD1 (5 bases). With 8 bases removed from V and 1 base from J, the gap between germline ends came to 8 bases. In germline, CDR1 is MGHRA, CDR2 YSYEKL. The CDR3 loop spans 12 amino acids. The CDR3 loop reads CASGTGNTEAFF. The CDR3 coding sequence is TGCGCCAGCGGCACAGGGAACACTGAAGCTTTCTTT.

Here the CDR3 DNA reads TGTGCCAGCAGGTTCCCGGGACAAATAAATGAGCAGTTCTTC. The encoded protein is CASRFPGQINEQFF. The chain carries TRBV5-6 and TRBJ2-1; possible D gene TRBD1, 6 bases. V gave up 5 bases and J gave up 7 bases, with 16 bases separating them. The CDR3 covers 14 residues. Germline CDR1 is SGHDT and CDR2 is YYEEEE.

This rearrangement joins TRBV30 to TRBJ1-6; 7 bases map to TRBD1. This CDR3 is built from 19 residues. V dropped 7 bases and J dropped 0; count of bases not matched to a gene: 18. Germline-derived CDR1 and CDR2 are GTSNPN and SVGIG (reference sequence). This CDR3 reads CALTGQRVGGISYNSPLHF. As DNA, the CDR3 is TGTGCCTTGACAGGGCAACGGGTAGGCGGCATCTCCTATAATTCACCCCTCCACTTT.

The chain combines TRBV7-2 with TRBJ2-1; 7 bases fit TRBD2. The CDR3 length is 16 residues. Trimming took 5 bases from V and 3 from J; bases not matched to a gene: 10. The germline CDR1 and CDR2 sequences are SGHTA and FQGNSA. The CDR3 DNA reads as TGTGCCAGCAGCCCCGGCGTTCTAGCGGACTACAATGAGCAGTTCTTC. Its protein product is CASSPGVLADYNEQFF.